This TCR beta chain was observed in a study of human T cells and chemical hapten exposure. Study-wide context: The variation in per-sample TCR yields arose mainly from small differences in pooled library volumes.

Trimming stripped 5 bases from V and 4 bases from J, with 9 bases between. CDR3 length: 14 amino acids. CDR1 SGHAT and CDR2 FQNNGV come from the germline V gene. This clonotype was picked up many times. Its antigen remains unidentified. The library gave individual cDNA molecules unique molecular identifiers. TCRdb reprocessed the 5' RACE reads via MiXCR and lists one record per CDR3 protein. In the table there are under 100,000 distinct CDR3 sequences, roughly 15% of which are singletons. Before extraction, the whole blood was not fractionated, and total RNA was taken from it. Study findings and constraints: Following DPC sensitization, TCRs present above 1 in 1000 frequency showed no change.

The receptor was derived from a female donor in good health. The genes are TRBV11-2 and TRBJ2-6, with a weak D call TRBD2 (6 bases). The CDR3 here is CASSLLAGANVLTF. In nucleotides, the CDR3 is TGTGCCAGCAGCCTACTAGCCGGGGCCAACGTCCTGACTTTC. Complete variable domain (other parts from reference TRBV11-2 and TRBJ2-6): EAGVAQSPRYKIIEKRQSVAFWCNPISGHATLYWYQQILGQGPKLLIQFQNNGVVDDSQLPKDRFSAERLKGVDSTLKIQPAKLEDSAVYLCASSLLAGANVLTFGAGSRLTVL.